This T cell receptor (beta chain) comes out of a study of T cell responses to AZD1222 COVID-19 vaccine. Study observations and caveats: Donors skewed white British and female; clonal diversity was possibly underestimated. Unmutated variant regions are reportedly the target of nearly half of TCRs that are spike-specific.

Libraries were prepared by immunoSEQ multiplex PCR; TCRdb keeps only in-frame clonotypes and omits some of them. The data contain 130,000 to 150,000 clones, more than 75% of them seen just once; the ten biggest clones take up about 1.8%. The germline V gene has CDR1 DFQATT and CDR2 SNEGSKA (reference sequence). Trimming cost V 3 bases and J 6 bases, with 12 bases left between them. This CDR3 is 13 amino acids long. Comment on this clone: Its matching antigen is unknown.

V is TRBV20-1 and J is TRBJ1-5; tentatively, D is TRBD1 (6 bases). The sample was peripheral blood, taken 28 days after the second AZD1222 dose. This receptor was taken from an adult who received the AZD1222 COVID-19 vaccine. CDR3 region: CSASWGGGQPQHF. The CDR3 DNA sequence: TGCAGTGCTAGTTGGGGGGGCGGTCAGCCCCAGCATTTT.